This T cell receptor (beta chain) appears in the sequencing data of a study of T cells in Graves' hyperthyroidism and ophthalmopathy. In its sample, this clonotype was seen many times. What it binds is unknown. The CDR3 has 14 amino acids. CDR1 SGHVS and CDR2 FQNEAQ come from the germline V gene. Trimming removed 5 bases at V and 3 bases at J, with 11 bases between. From RNA transcripts, TCR beta CDR3 regions were amplified. HTBI primers were the set used in a first-round RT-PCR of the TCR CDR3. TCRdb recomputed calls from the multiplex PCR reads with MiXCR, one row per CDR3 protein. Among 300,000 to 450,000 distinct CDR3 sequences listed, roughly 15% were seen once. Study results and caveats: Within blood appeared most thyroid clonotypes that had expanded above 0.001.

The sample consisted of blood. This TCR derives from a woman in her 30s with Graves' ophthalmopathy. The chain has TRBV7-8 and TRBJ1-5; D gene unclear. CDR3 sequence (DNA): TGTGCCAGCAGCGGAGGACGTGTCAATCAGCCCCAGCATTTT. Residues: CASSGGRVNQPQHF. The full variable domain, completed using reference TRBV7-8 and TRBJ1-5, is GAGVSQSPRYKVAKRGQDVALRCDPISGHVSLFWYQQALGQGPEFLTYFQNEAQLDKSGLPSDRFFAERPEGSVSTLKIQRTQQEDSAVYLCASSGGRVNQPQHFGDGTRLSIL.